This T cell receptor (beta chain) was sequenced during a study of CD8+ T cells in alopecia areata. Treatment specified: oral pan-JAK inhibitor, 5-10 mg twice daily. Once RNA had been extracted, it was reverse transcribed into cDNA to act as the sequencing template. The assay was immunoSEQ multiplex PCR, and TCRdb's table has in-frame clones only and misses some. The sample lists about 180,000 clones, about 55% seen once, with roughly 10% in the top ten. Trimming removed 4 bases from V and 4 bases from J; junction bases left unmatched: 6. CDR1 SQVTM and CDR2 ANQGSEA come from the germline V gene. The CDR3 covers 14 residues. In its sample, this clone was seen a few times.

The source was CD8+ T cells sorted from blood, collected at week 24, from a patient treated with tofacitinib. The J gene is TRBJ2-4, the V gene TRBV29-1, with TRBD1 matching over 8 bases. The clonotype was recovered from a human donor with alopecia areata. The CDR3 DNA reads as TGCAGCGTTGTCGGGACAGGTGCGAAAAACATTCAGTACTTC. Protein sequence: CSVVGTGAKNIQYF.